These T cell receptor beta chains were read from a single sample in a study of T-cell memory formation after mild COVID-19. TCRdb recomputed calls from the 5' RACE reads with MiXCR, one row per CDR3 protein. The table includes roughly 400,000 distinct CDR3 sequences, approximately 15% detected once. The sequenced sample was PBMCs or a T cell subset sorted from them (not recorded which). These receptors all come from a man younger than 30 who had mild COVID-19 (a few samples of this study predate the infection). Cell type and time point are not known. Both conserved end residues are part of each CDR3. Each record gives: J gene, clone size, V gene, D gene, CDR3 protein, CDR3 DNA. D genes are given only for firm matches. Rows may omit the clone size; those that give it use once, few, many or a size class.

j_gene: TRBJ2-7
abundance: .
v_gene: TRBV13
d_gene: .
CDR3aa: CASSPKDRPYEQYF
CDR3nt: TGTGCCAGCAGCCCTAAGGATCGACCCTACGAGCAGTACTTC

j_gene: TRBJ1-2
abundance: few
v_gene: TRBV9
d_gene: .
CDR3aa: CASSLLGGSYTF
CDR3nt: TGTGCCAGCAGCCTCCTCGGGGGAAGCTACACCTTC

j_gene: TRBJ2-5
abundance: few
v_gene: TRBV29-1
d_gene: TRBD2
CDR3aa: CSVRTSGRETQYF
CDR3nt: TGCAGCGTGAGGACTAGCGGGAGGGAGACCCAGTACTTC

j_gene: TRBJ2-3
abundance: .
v_gene: TRBV28
d_gene: TRBD1
CDR3aa: CASSPDRGLNTQYF
CDR3nt: TGTGCCAGCAGCCCGGACAGGGGGCTGAATACGCAGTATTTT

j_gene: TRBJ1-2
abundance: few
v_gene: TRBV6-5
d_gene: .
CDR3aa: CASTRLGQTNYGYTF
CDR3nt: TGTGCCAGCACCCGACTTGGACAGACTAACTATGGCTACACCTTC

j_gene: TRBJ1-2
abundance: .
v_gene: TRBV20-1
d_gene: TRBD1
CDR3aa: CSARDVGTGTYGYTF
CDR3nt: TGCAGTGCTAGAGATGTTGGGACAGGGACCTATGGCTACACCTTC

j_gene: TRBJ1-1
abundance: .
v_gene: TRBV12-3/TRBV12-4
d_gene: .
CDR3aa: CASSYGHLEAFF
CDR3nt: TGTGCCAGCAGTTATGGACACCTTGAAGCTTTCTTT

j_gene: TRBJ2-5
abundance: few
v_gene: TRBV7-9
d_gene: .
CDR3aa: CASTPDSQETQYF
CDR3nt: TGTGCCAGCACACCGGACTCCCAGGAGACCCAGTACTTC

j_gene: TRBJ2-3
abundance: few
v_gene: TRBV5-8
d_gene: .
CDR3aa: CASSLQGPTDTQYF
CDR3nt: TGTGCCAGCAGCTTGCAGGGTCCAACAGATACGCAGTATTTT

j_gene: TRBJ2-3
abundance: few
v_gene: TRBV20-1
d_gene: .
CDR3aa: CKIAEPSTDTQYF
CDR3nt: TGCAAAATAGCGGAACCTAGCACAGATACGCAGTATTTT

j_gene: TRBJ2-7
abundance: .
v_gene: TRBV4-2
d_gene: .
CDR3aa: CASSQERGVLTGSSYEQYF
CDR3nt: TGTGCCAGCAGCCAAGAGCGGGGCGTCTTGACAGGGAGCTCCTACGAGCAGTACTTC

j_gene: TRBJ1-1
abundance: many
v_gene: TRBV5-4
d_gene: TRBD1
CDR3aa: CASSVTGANTEAFF
CDR3nt: TGTGCCAGCAGCGTGACAGGGGCGAACACTGAAGCTTTCTTT

j_gene: TRBJ2-1
abundance: few
v_gene: TRBV7-3
d_gene: TRBD2
CDR3aa: CASSPGGRNEQFF
CDR3nt: TGTGCCAGCAGCCCGGGGGGGCGGAATGAGCAGTTCTTC

j_gene: TRBJ2-6
abundance: once
v_gene: TRBV6-2/TRBV6-3
d_gene: .
CDR3aa: CASSVRGAGANVLTF
CDR3nt: TGTGCCAGCAGTGTTAGAGGGGCTGGGGCCAACGTCCTGACTTTC

j_gene: TRBJ2-2
abundance: few
v_gene: TRBV5-1
d_gene: .
CDR3aa: CASREATTGELFF
CDR3nt: TGCGCCAGCAGAGAAGCGACCACCGGGGAGCTGTTTTTT

j_gene: TRBJ2-1
abundance: many
v_gene: TRBV7-6
d_gene: .
CDR3aa: CASTLDGPIDNEQFF
CDR3nt: TGTGCCAGCACACTGGACGGACCTATCGACAATGAGCAGTTCTTC

j_gene: TRBJ2-7
abundance: few
v_gene: TRBV4-1
d_gene: .
CDR3aa: CASSHTTGNTYEQYF
CDR3nt: TGCGCCAGCAGCCACACGACAGGTAACACCTACGAGCAGTACTTC

j_gene: TRBJ1-2
abundance: few
v_gene: TRBV20-1
d_gene: .
CDR3aa: CSASGGRYGYTF
CDR3nt: TGCAGTGCTAGCGGGGGCCGTTATGGCTACACCTTC

j_gene: TRBJ1-5
abundance: few
v_gene: TRBV4-1
d_gene: .
CDR3aa: CASSPGVPNQPQHF
CDR3nt: TGCGCCAGCAGCCCCGGGGTACCTAATCAGCCCCAGCATTTT

j_gene: TRBJ1-1
abundance: few
v_gene: TRBV7-9
d_gene: .
CDR3aa: CASSQAGGSEAFF
CDR3nt: TGTGCCAGCAGTCAAGCAGGTGGGTCTGAAGCTTTCTTT

j_gene: TRBJ2-7
abundance: few
v_gene: TRBV4-2
d_gene: .
CDR3aa: CASKPRRDTYYEQYF
CDR3nt: TGTGCCAGCAAACCCAGGAGGGACACCTACTACGAGCAGTACTTC

j_gene: TRBJ1-3
abundance: .
v_gene: TRBV11-2
d_gene: TRBD1
CDR3aa: CASSLQWTGIGNTIYF
CDR3nt: TGTGCCAGCAGCTTACAGTGGACAGGGATTGGAAACACCATATATTTT

j_gene: TRBJ2-5
abundance: .
v_gene: TRBV11-2
d_gene: TRBD2
CDR3aa: CASTPGLAGVKDQYF
CDR3nt: TGTGCCAGCACCCCGGGACTAGCGGGGGTGAAGGACCAGTACTTC

j_gene: TRBJ2-1
abundance: .
v_gene: TRBV5-4
d_gene: .
CDR3aa: CASSASSSSYNEQFF
CDR3nt: TGTGCCAGCAGCGCAAGTTCTAGCTCCTACAATGAGCAGTTCTTC

j_gene: TRBJ2-2
abundance: .
v_gene: TRBV27
d_gene: .
CDR3aa: CASSPHGGGGTGELFF
CDR3nt: TGTGCCAGCAGTCCCCACGGGGGCGGTGGCACCGGGGAGCTGTTTTTT

j_gene: TRBJ2-1
abundance: few
v_gene: TRBV19
d_gene: TRBD2
CDR3aa: CASSIGGAGGPEEQFF
CDR3nt: TGTGCCAGTAGTATCGGAGGAGCGGGGGGGCCGGAAGAGCAGTTCTTC

j_gene: TRBJ2-1
abundance: .
v_gene: TRBV6-5
d_gene: TRBD2
CDR3aa: CASSDPRGGLNEQFF
CDR3nt: TGTGCCAGCAGTGACCCTCGGGGGGGCCTGAATGAGCAGTTCTTC

j_gene: TRBJ2-5
abundance: .
v_gene: TRBV7-3
d_gene: TRBD2
CDR3aa: CASSLVGLAAKETQYF
CDR3nt: TGTGCCAGCAGCTTGGTCGGACTAGCGGCAAAAGAGACCCAGTACTTC

j_gene: TRBJ2-7
abundance: many
v_gene: TRBV6-5
d_gene: .
CDR3aa: CASSYVQGGEQYF
CDR3nt: TGTGCCAGCAGTTATGTACAGGGAGGCGAGCAGTACTTC

j_gene: TRBJ1-4
abundance: .
v_gene: TRBV12-3/TRBV12-4
d_gene: .
CDR3aa: CASSLRENEKLFF
CDR3nt: TGTGCCAGCAGTTTGAGGGAGAATGAAAAACTGTTTTTT

j_gene: TRBJ2-3
abundance: few
v_gene: TRBV11-2
d_gene: .
CDR3aa: CASSPGRKRDTQYF
CDR3nt: TGTGCCAGCAGCCCCGGGAGAAAAAGGGATACGCAGTATTTT

j_gene: TRBJ2-1
abundance: many
v_gene: TRBV7-8
d_gene: .
CDR3aa: CASSSRGHEQFF
CDR3nt: TGTGCCAGCAGCTCTCGGGGCCATGAGCAGTTCTTC

j_gene: TRBJ2-5
abundance: few
v_gene: TRBV7-2
d_gene: .
CDR3aa: CASSLVTGLYQETQYF
CDR3nt: TGTGCCAGCAGCTTAGTTACGGGGTTATACCAAGAGACCCAGTACTTC

j_gene: TRBJ2-2
abundance: few
v_gene: TRBV3-1
d_gene: .
CDR3aa: CASSTNEVNTGELFF
CDR3nt: TGTGCCAGCAGCACCAATGAGGTCAACACCGGGGAGCTGTTTTTT

j_gene: TRBJ2-5
abundance: .
v_gene: TRBV6-2/TRBV6-3
d_gene: .
CDR3aa: CASSWTLPAETQYF
CDR3nt: TGTGCCAGCAGTTGGACTCTCCCGGCAGAGACCCAGTACTTC

j_gene: TRBJ1-2
abundance: .
v_gene: TRBV6-5
d_gene: .
CDR3aa: CASSYSSLAPAYGYTF
CDR3nt: TGTGCCAGCAGTTATTCCTCTCTGGCGCCCGCCTATGGCTACACCTTC

j_gene: TRBJ2-5
abundance: few
v_gene: TRBV4-2
d_gene: .
CDR3aa: CASSQFIGFQETQYF
CDR3nt: TGTGCCAGCAGCCAATTCATAGGTTTCCAAGAGACCCAGTACTTC

j_gene: TRBJ2-3
abundance: .
v_gene: TRBV7-6
d_gene: .
CDR3aa: CASSSIATDTQYF
CDR3nt: TGTGCCAGCAGCTCGATAGCCACAGATACGCAGTATTTT

j_gene: TRBJ2-3
abundance: few
v_gene: TRBV20-1
d_gene: TRBD2
CDR3aa: CSATASGGRSTQYF
CDR3nt: TGCAGTGCCACCGCTAGCGGGGGCCGAAGTACGCAGTATTTT

j_gene: TRBJ2-1
abundance: .
v_gene: TRBV6-2/TRBV6-3
d_gene: .
CDR3aa: CASSYPNRAAYNEQFF
CDR3nt: TGTGCCAGCAGTTACCCCAACAGGGCAGCCTACAATGAGCAGTTCTTC

j_gene: TRBJ2-7
abundance: .
v_gene: TRBV15
d_gene: .
CDR3aa: CATSRAGTFSYEQYF
CDR3nt: TGTGCCACCAGCAGAGCCGGGACATTCTCCTACGAGCAGTACTTC

j_gene: TRBJ1-1
abundance: few
v_gene: TRBV4-1
d_gene: .
CDR3aa: CASSQERLDTEAFF
CDR3nt: TGCGCCAGCAGCCAAGAGAGACTGGACACTGAAGCTTTCTTT

j_gene: TRBJ2-7
abundance: few
v_gene: TRBV7-2
d_gene: TRBD2
CDR3aa: CASTVVTSSGYEQYF
CDR3nt: TGTGCCAGCACCGTCGTGACTAGCTCAGGCTACGAGCAGTACTTC

j_gene: TRBJ2-5
abundance: .
v_gene: TRBV12-3/TRBV12-4
d_gene: .
CDR3aa: CASTLGHPQETQYF
CDR3nt: TGTGCCAGCACCCTTGGACATCCCCAAGAGACCCAGTACTTC